The 9 T cell receptor beta chains presented below share a single source sample, sequenced in a study of blood T cell repertoires in COVID-19. TCRdb keeps only in-frame clones here, not all; method: immunoSEQ multiplex PCR. The table records under 140,000 clones, 75% to 80% of them present only once. The sequencing input was peripheral blood. Receptor source: a woman older than 75 with active or convalescent COVID-19.

The chain recombines TRBV4-2 with TRBJ2-2, with TRBD2 matching 10 bases. V was clipped by 1 base and J by 7 bases; unmatched bases: 6. The CDR3 sequence is 16 residues long. Looked up from germline, CDR1 is LGHNA and CDR2 is YNFKEQ. In DNA, the CDR3 is TGTGCCAGCAGCCAAGCTAGCGGGAGTAGGGGCGGGGAGCTGTTTTTT. Encoded protein: CASSQASGSRGGELFF.

The chain employs TRBV7-9 and TRBJ2-3; perhaps TRBD1 as D (5 bases). This CDR3 has 15 amino acids. Trimming cost V 5 bases and J 0 bases, with 12 bases left between them. Looked up from germline, CDR1 is SEHNR and CDR2 is FQNEAQ (reference sequence). The CDR3 here is CASSPARGSTDTQYF. As DNA, the CDR3 is TGTGCCAGCAGCCCAGCTAGGGGTAGCACAGATACGCAGTATTTT. The full variable domain, its missing parts supplied by reference TRBV7-9 and TRBJ2-3, is DTGVSQNPRHKITKRGQNVTFRCDPISEHNRLYWYRQTLGQGPEFLTYFQNEAQLEKSRLLSDRFSAERPKGSFSTLEIQRTEQGDSAMYLCASSPARGSTDTQYFGPGTRLTVL.

The rearrangement uses TRBV12-5 and TRBJ2-5; D gene ambiguous. Trimming shortened V by 2 bases and J by 5 bases, and 15 bases separated the two germline ends. CDR1 and CDR2 from the germline V gene are LGHNT and FRNRAP. The CDR3 contains 15 residues. The CDR3 is CASGLPRGRRETQYF. The CDR3 coding sequence is TGTGCTAGTGGTTTGCCCCGTGGGCGTCGGGAGACCCAGTACTTC.

The chain couples TRBV7-9 to TRBJ1-5, with 9 bases lining up with TRBD1. With 7 bases clipped from V and 2 bases from J, the junction kept 3 bases outside the gene matches. The length of the CDR3 is 14 residues. CDR1 SEHNR and CDR2 FQNEAQ come from the germline V gene (reference sequence). The CDR3: CASTRTGGNQPQHF. Here the CDR3 DNA reads TGTGCCAGCACCAGGACAGGGGGCAATCAGCCCCAGCATTTT. The whole variable domain, filled in from reference TRBV7-9 and TRBJ1-5, reads DTGVSQNPRHKITKRGQNVTFRCDPISEHNRLYWYRQTLGQGPEFLTYFQNEAQLEKSRLLSDRFSAERPKGSFSTLEIQRTEQGDSAMYLCASTRTGGNQPQHFGDGTRLSIL.

This chain connects TRBV28 to TRBJ1-1; 7 bases map to TRBD1. The CDR3 extends over 15 amino acids. After removal of 2 bases from V and 1 base from J, the junction contained 4 bases not matched to a gene. Per the germline V gene, CDR1 is MDHEN and CDR2 is SYDVKM. The CDR3 protein is CASSLDPGGNTEAFF. Here the CDR3 DNA reads TGTGCCAGCAGTTTAGACCCAGGGGGGAACACTGAAGCTTTCTTT.

There are a few counts of this clone. The chain joins TRBV21-1 to TRBJ1-1; TRBD1 was called by the table and not checked on the DNA. TRBV21-1 represents a pseudogene. This CDR3 spans 14 amino acids. CDR3: CASSKERTASEAFF. The CDR3 coding sequence is TGTGCCAGCAGCAAAGAAAGGACAGCGTCTGAAGCTTTCTTT.

This clone has just a few counts. The gene calls are TRBV7-6 and TRBJ1-1, with D unresolved. Germline values: CDR1 SGHVS, CDR2 FNYEAQ. V was cut by 2 bases and J by 0 bases, with 4 bases left in between. The CDR3 runs to 13 residues. CDR3 residues: CASSLWLNTEAFF. The CDR3 DNA follows: TGTGCCAGCAGCTTATGGCTGAACACTGAAGCTTTCTTT.

The V and J genes are TRBV28 and TRBJ2-7; 7 positions match TRBD1. CDR1 and CDR2 (germline): MDHEN, SYDVKM. The CDR3 has 17 amino acids. V shed 3 bases, J shed 6 bases, and the junction held 17 bases outside the gene matches. The CDR3 loop is CASSFLTGFVFAGEQYF. Written as DNA, the CDR3 is TGTGCCAGCAGTTTCCTGACAGGGTTTGTTTTCGCCGGCGAGCAGTACTTC.

The chain has TRBV7-3 and TRBJ2-1, with TRBD1 as a possible D gene (5 bases). Germline CDR1 reads SGHTA; CDR2 reads FQGTGA. The V gene lost 6 bases and the J gene lost 3 bases, with 9 bases spanning the gap. This CDR3 comprises 13 residues. CDR3 nucleotides: TGTGCCAGCAGTTCAGACAGCTACAATGAGCAGTTCTTC. It yields the protein CASSSDSYNEQFF.